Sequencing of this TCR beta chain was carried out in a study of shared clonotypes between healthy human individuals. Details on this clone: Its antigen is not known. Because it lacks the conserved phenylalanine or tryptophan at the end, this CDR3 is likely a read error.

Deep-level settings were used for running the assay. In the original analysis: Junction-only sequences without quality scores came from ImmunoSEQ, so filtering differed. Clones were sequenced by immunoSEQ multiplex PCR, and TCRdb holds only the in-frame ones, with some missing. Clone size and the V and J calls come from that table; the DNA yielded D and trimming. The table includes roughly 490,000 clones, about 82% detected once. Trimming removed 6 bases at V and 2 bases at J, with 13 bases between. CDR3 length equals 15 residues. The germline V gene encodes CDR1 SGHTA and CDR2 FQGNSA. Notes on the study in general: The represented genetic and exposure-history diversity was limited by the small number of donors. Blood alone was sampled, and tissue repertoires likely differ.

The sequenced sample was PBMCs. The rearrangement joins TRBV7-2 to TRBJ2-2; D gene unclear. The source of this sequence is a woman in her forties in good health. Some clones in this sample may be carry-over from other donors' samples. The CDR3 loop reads CASSRWQVNTGELFS. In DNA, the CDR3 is TGTGCCAGCAGTCGATGGCAGGTCAACACCGGGGAGCTGTTTTCT.